A single T cell receptor beta chain is shown here with its context. The protocol was immunoSEQ multiplex PCR, while the TCRdb copy is restricted to in-frame clones and leaves out a portion. The data show 200,000 to 250,000 clones, roughly 87% seen once. With 8 bases clipped from V and 5 bases from J, the junction kept 19 bases outside the gene matches. The CDR3 runs to 18 residues. The germline V gene encodes CDR1 WSHSY and CDR2 SAAADI. This sample stems from a study of blood T cell repertoires in COVID-19. This chain links TRBV10-2 with TRBJ2-1, with 9 nucleotides matching TRBD2. The sequenced sample was PBMCs or T cells enriched from blood (not recorded which). The receptor was derived from a man aged 18 to 30 with acute COVID-19. The CDR3 DNA follows: TGCGCCAGCCTTACCCTGACGGAGAGGCTAGCGGGACACAATGAGCAGTTCTTC. This sequence encodes CASLTLTERLAGHNEQFF.